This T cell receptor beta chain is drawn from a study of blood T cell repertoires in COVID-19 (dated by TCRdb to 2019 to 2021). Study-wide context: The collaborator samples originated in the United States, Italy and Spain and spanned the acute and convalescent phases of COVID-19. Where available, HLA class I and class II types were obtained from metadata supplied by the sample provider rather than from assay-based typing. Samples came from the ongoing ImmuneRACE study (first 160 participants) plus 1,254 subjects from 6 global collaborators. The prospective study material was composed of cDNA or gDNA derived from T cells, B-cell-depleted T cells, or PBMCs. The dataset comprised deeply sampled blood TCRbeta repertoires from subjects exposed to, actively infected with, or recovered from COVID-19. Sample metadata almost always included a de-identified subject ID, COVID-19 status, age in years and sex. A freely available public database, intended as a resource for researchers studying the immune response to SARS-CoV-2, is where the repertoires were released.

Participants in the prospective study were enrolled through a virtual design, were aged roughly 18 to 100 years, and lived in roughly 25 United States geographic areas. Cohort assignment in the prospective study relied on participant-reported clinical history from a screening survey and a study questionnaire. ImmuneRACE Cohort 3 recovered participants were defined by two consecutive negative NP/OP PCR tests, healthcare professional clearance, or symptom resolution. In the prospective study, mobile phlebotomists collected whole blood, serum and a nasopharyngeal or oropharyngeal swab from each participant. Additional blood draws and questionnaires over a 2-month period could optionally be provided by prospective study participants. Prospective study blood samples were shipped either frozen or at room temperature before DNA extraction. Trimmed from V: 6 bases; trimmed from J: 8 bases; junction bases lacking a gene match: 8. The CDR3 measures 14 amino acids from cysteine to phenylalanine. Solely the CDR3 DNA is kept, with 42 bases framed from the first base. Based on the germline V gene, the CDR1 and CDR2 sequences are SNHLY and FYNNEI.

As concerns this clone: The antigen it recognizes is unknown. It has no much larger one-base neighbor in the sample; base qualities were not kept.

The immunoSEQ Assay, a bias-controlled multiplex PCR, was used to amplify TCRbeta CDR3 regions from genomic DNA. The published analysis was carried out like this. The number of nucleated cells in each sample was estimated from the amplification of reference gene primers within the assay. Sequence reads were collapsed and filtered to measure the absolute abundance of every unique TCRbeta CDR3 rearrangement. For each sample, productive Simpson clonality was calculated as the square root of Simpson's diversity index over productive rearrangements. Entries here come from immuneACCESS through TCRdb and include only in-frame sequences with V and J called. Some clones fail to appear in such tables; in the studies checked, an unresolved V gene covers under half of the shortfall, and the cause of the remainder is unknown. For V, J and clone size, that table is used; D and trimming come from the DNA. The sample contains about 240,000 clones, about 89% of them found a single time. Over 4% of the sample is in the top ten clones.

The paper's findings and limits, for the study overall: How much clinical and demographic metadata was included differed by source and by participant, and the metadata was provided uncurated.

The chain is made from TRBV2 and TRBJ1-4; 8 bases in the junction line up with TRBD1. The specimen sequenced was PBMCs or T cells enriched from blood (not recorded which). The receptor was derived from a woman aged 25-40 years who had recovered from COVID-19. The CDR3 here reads CASSTGQGGEKLFF. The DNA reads TGTGCCAGCAGCACAGGACAGGGCGGAGAAAAACTGTTTTTT.